The 21 T cell receptor beta chains reported below all come from one sample, sequenced in a study of cytomegalovirus exposure and HLA in healthy donors (dated by TCRdb to about 2017). The method was the immunoSEQ multiplex PCR assay. The multiplex PCR relied on a mix of 60 forward primers for TCR Vbeta segments and 13 reverse primers for TCR Jbeta segments. The clones in this table, taken by TCRdb from immuneACCESS, are in-frame only. Not every clone is retained; where verified, under half of the shortfall comes from an unresolved V gene, and the cause of the rest is unknown. Present in this sample are 120,000 or so clones, around 68% of which were seen just once. The ten largest clonotypes hold approximately 10% of the sample. The sample taken for sequencing was PBMCs. These receptors all stem from a woman between 50 and 59 years old in good health and CMV-seropositive.

The chain has TRBV10-2 and TRBJ2-7; D uncertain. The CDR3 runs 14 residues. Germline lookup yields CDR1 WSHSY and CDR2 SAAADI. Trimming shortened V by 2 bases and J by 3 bases, and 11 bases separated the two germline ends. Written as DNA, the CDR3 is TGCGCCAGCAGTGAGGCGCTGACATACTACGAGCAGTACTTC. The encoded protein is CASSEALTYYEQYF.

This chain joins TRBV19 and TRBJ2-3, with 8 bases matching TRBD1. The trim removed 5 bases at V and 0 bases at J, leaving 7 bases unmatched. The length of the CDR3 is 16 residues. Germline-derived CDR1 and CDR2 are LNHDA and SQIVND (reference sequence). The CDR3 nucleotides read TGTGCCAGTAGTCCCGGACAGGGTCGAAGCACAGATACGCAGTATTTT. Its protein is CASSPGQGRSTDTQYF. Filled out from reference TRBV19 and TRBJ2-3, the complete variable domain reads DGGITQSPKYLFRKEGQNVTLSCEQNLNHDAMYWYRQDPGQGLRLIYYSQIVNDFQKGDIAEGYSVSREKKESFPLTVTSAQKNPTAFYLCASSPGQGRSTDTQYFGPGTRLTVL.

The chain joins TRBV19 to TRBJ1-1, with D uncertain. Germline V CDR1 and CDR2: LNHDA, SQIVND (reference sequence). This CDR3 spans 13 amino acids. V dropped 7 bases and J dropped 4 bases, with 13 bases sitting between them. This CDR3 is CASTPEDGTEAFF. The CDR3 DNA sequence: TGTGCCAGTACCCCCGAGGATGGCACTGAAGCTTTCTTT.

The chain carries TRBV4-2 and TRBJ1-2, with 9 bases fitting TRBD1. CDR3 length equals 13 residues. V trimming: 1 base; J trimming: 6 bases; junction bases outside the gene matches: 0. The germline V gene has CDR1 LGHNA and CDR2 YNFKEQ. The CDR3 loop is CASSQGTGDGYTF. CDR3 coding DNA: TGTGCCAGCAGCCAAGGGACAGGGGATGGCTACACCTTC.

The genes are TRBV5-1 and TRBJ2-1; 12 nucleotides align to TRBD2. In germline, CDR1 is SGHRS, CDR2 YFSETQ. The CDR3 runs to 15 residues. Trimming at V came to 3 bases and at J to 10 bases, leaving 8 bases not matched to a gene. Written as DNA, the CDR3 is TGCGCCAGCAGCTACGGACTAGCGGGACATGGGGAGCAGTTCTTC. Encoded protein: CASSYGLAGHGEQFF.

A few counts support this clone. This chain joins TRBV6-1 and TRBJ1-4, with 7 bases fitting TRBD1. The CDR3 sequence is 14 residues long. Germline V gene data show CDR1 as MNHNS and CDR2 as SASEGT. V lost 1 base, J lost 8 bases, and 4 bases stayed unmatched. The CDR3 coding sequence is TGTGCCAGCAGTGAAGGCACAGGGGTAGAAAAACTGTTTTTT. This translates into CASSEGTGVEKLFF.

The J gene is TRBJ2-7, the V gene TRBV7-2; possibly TRBD2 for D (6 bases). Deletions cut 2 bases from V and 0 bases from J, with 11 bases between. Germline V gene sequence: CDR1 SGHTA, CDR2 FQGNSA. The CDR3 contains 15 residues. The CDR3 nucleotides read TGTGCCAGCAGCTTACCAGGGAGGAGCTCCTACGAGCAGTACTTC. Its protein is CASSLPGRSSYEQYF.

Worth noting for this clone: The conserved closing phenylalanine or tryptophan is absent in this CDR3, likely reflecting a read error. No DNA is shown, since the ends of the CDR3 on it are uncertain; the CDR3 is the one TCRdb lists. The J gene is TRBJ2-7, the V gene TRBV6-6; TRBD2, the table's D call, was not compared with the DNA. CDR1 MNHNY and CDR2 SVGAGI come from the germline V gene (reference sequence). The CDR3 is 11 residues long, ends included. CDR3 in amino acids: CASSYSGATIY.

This chain joins TRBV9 and TRBJ2-2; TRBD2 matches at 14 bases. The CDR3 is made up of 20 amino acids. CDR1 is SGDLS, CDR2 YYNGEE, per germline. V trimming: 2 bases; J trimming: 8 bases; junction bases outside the gene matches: 17. The CDR3 region has the DNA TGTGCCAGCAGCGTTGGACTAGCGGGGGGCCCATCCCGAGTAACTGGGGAGCTGTTTTTT. It specifies CASSVGLAGGPSRVTGELFF.

The chain has TRBV28 and TRBJ2-5; 7 bases align to TRBD1. The V gene end was trimmed by 10 bases and the J gene end by 1 base; junction bases not matched to a gene: 9. The CDR3 covers 14 residues. CDR1 is MDHEN and CDR2 is SYDVKM in the germline V gene. The chain's CDR3 is CATGTGDFQETQYF. CDR3 coding DNA: TGTGCCACCGGAACAGGGGATTTCCAAGAGACCCAGTACTTC.

This clone showed up just once. J is TRBJ1-2 and V is TRBV28; D is unclear. The CDR3 consists of 14 residues. Trimming pared 4 bases from V and 5 bases from J, leaving 14 bases between. CDR1 MDHEN and CDR2 SYDVKM come from the germline V gene. The CDR3 DNA follows: TGTGCCAGCAGTTCCCTGTCGGGGTTATATGGCTACACCTTC. The encoded protein is CASSSLSGLYGYTF.

There are many counts of this clone. V and J are TRBV30 and TRBJ1-1, with a possible D match to TRBD1 (5 bases). This CDR3 has 11 residues. The V end was cut by 5 bases, the J end by 3 bases, with 7 bases between. Germline V lookup: CDR1 GTSNPN, CDR2 SVGIG (reference sequence). CDR3 sequence reads: CAWGQDTEAFF. As DNA, the CDR3 is TGTGCCTGGGGACAAGACACTGAAGCTTTCTTT.

This clone came up once. The chain combines TRBV2 with TRBJ1-1, with a possible D match to TRBD1 (6 bases). CDR1 SNHLY and CDR2 FYNNEI come from the germline V gene. The CDR3 sequence is 16 residues long. Trimming left V 4 bases short and J 0 bases short, with 15 bases between. The CDR3, as DNA: TGTGCCAGCAGTGTAGACGGGGGGCGGGTGAACACTGAAGCTTTCTTT. This gives the protein CASSVDGGRVNTEAFF.

V gene TRBV11-2 combines with J gene TRBJ1-6; no clear D. The CDR3 runs 15 residues. Trimming took off 5 bases at V and 7 bases at J, with 15 bases between the two ends. Germline values: CDR1 SGHAT, CDR2 FQNNGV. The CDR3 reads CASSRSSGSNSPLHF. The DNA for the CDR3 is TGTGCCAGCAGCCGAAGTTCGGGGTCCAATTCACCCCTCCACTTT.

V usage is TRBV5-6 and J usage is TRBJ2-1, with 11 bases fitting TRBD2. V trimming: 0 bases; J trimming: 4 bases; junction bases outside the gene matches: 3. The CDR3 totals 16 residues. Germline V gives CDR1 SGHDT, CDR2 YYEEEE. Here the CDR3 reads CASSLATSGSYNEQFF. CDR3 nucleotides: TGTGCCAGCAGCTTGGCAACTAGCGGGAGTTACAATGAGCAGTTCTTC.

This chain joins TRBV10-3 and TRBJ2-3, with 8 bases lining up with TRBD1. The V gene's germline CDR1 is ENHRY and CDR2 SYGVKD. J lost 4 bases, V lost 2 bases, and 11 bases had no gene match. The CDR3 has 17 residues. Written as DNA, the CDR3 is TGTGCCATCAGTGAGACAAGGACAGGGAGTGTTGCAGATACGCAGTATTTT. It encodes CAISETRTGSVADTQYF.

The V call is TRBV5-3, the J call TRBJ1-1; TRBD1 matches 10 bases. TRBV5-3 is an ORF for which the function is uncertain. The ends lost 4 bases at V and 0 bases at J; junction bases unmatched: 12. CDR3 size: 18 residues. CDR3 bases: TGTGCCAGAAGCAGTACTCCGGGACAGGGGAATTTGAACACTGAAGCTTTCTTT. The encoded protein is CARSSTPGQGNLNTEAFF.

The chain couples TRBV28 to TRBJ2-7; TRBD2 matches 7 bases. The CDR3 is made up of 14 amino acids. From germline, CDR1 is MDHEN and CDR2 SYDVKM. Trimming cost V 10 bases and J 3 bases; bases outside gene matches: 12. CDR3 residues: CATSVGTTVYEQYF. CDR3 DNA: TGTGCCACCTCCGTCGGGACTACCGTCTACGAGCAGTACTTC.

The chain combines TRBV19 with TRBJ1-1; 8 nucleotides align to TRBD1. Germline-derived CDR1 and CDR2 are LNHDA and SQIVND (reference sequence). The CDR3 extends over 14 amino acids. V was clipped by 5 bases and J by 1 base; unmatched bases: 3. The CDR3 loop is CASSLGTGNTEAFF. Here the CDR3 DNA reads TGTGCCAGTAGTCTCGGGACAGGGAACACTGAAGCTTTCTTT.

Worth noting for this clone: A junction end diverges from the germline sequence, so it may reflect a read error. The CDR3 protein is CASSLSPSSYERYF. The DNA for the CDR3 is TGTGCCAGCAGCTTGTCACCTAGCTCCTACGAGCGGTACTTC. The chain employs TRBV5-5 and TRBJ2-7, with D maybe TRBD2 (5 bases). Germline V gene lookup returns CDR1 SGHKS and CDR2 YYEKEE (reference sequence). The CDR3 has 14 residues.

The CDR3 protein is CASRETGPTNEKLFF. CDR3 DNA sequence: TGTGCCAGTAGGGAAACAGGTCCAACTAATGAAAAACTGTTTTTT. This chain connects TRBV19 to TRBJ1-4; TRBD1 is a possible D gene (5 bases). The CDR3 is 15 amino acids. V lost 6 bases, J lost 0 bases, and 11 bases lay in between. Germline V gene lookup returns CDR1 LNHDA and CDR2 SQIVND (reference sequence).